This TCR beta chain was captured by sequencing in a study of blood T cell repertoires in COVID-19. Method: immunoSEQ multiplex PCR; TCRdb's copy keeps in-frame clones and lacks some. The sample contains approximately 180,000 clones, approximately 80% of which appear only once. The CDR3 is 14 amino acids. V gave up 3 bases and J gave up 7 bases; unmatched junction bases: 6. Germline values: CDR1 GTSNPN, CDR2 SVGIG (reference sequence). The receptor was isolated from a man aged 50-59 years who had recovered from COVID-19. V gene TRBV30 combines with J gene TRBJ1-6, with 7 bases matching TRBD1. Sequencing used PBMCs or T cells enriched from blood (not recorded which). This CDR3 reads CAWRGDSSNSPLHF. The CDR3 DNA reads TGTGCCTGGAGGGGGGACAGTAGCAATTCACCCCTCCACTTT.